A selection of T cell receptor beta chains follows, all from one sample in a study of cytomegalovirus exposure and HLA in healthy donors. The data were produced by immunoSEQ multiplex PCR, yet TCRdb's version contains in-frame clones alone and is incomplete. The repertoire holds roughly 200,000 clones, with approximately 70% as singletons. The sequencing input was PBMCs. The receptor source for this set is a woman aged 25 to 39 in good health and CMV-seronegative. CDR3s include the opening cysteine and the closing phenylalanine or tryptophan. The D gene is left open where the match is weak. A clone size is listed for some rows: how often the clone was seen (once, few, many), or a class if it is expanded.

V gene: TRBV19; clone size: -; D gene: TRBD1; J gene: TRBJ1-4; CDR3 DNA: TGTGCCAGTAGTCCCCGGGACAGGGGGATCGAAAAACTGTTTTTT; CDR3 protein: CASSPRDRGIEKLFF
V gene: TRBV7-9; clone size: -; D gene: TRBD1; J gene: TRBJ1-2; CDR3 DNA: TGTGCCAGCAGCTCCGGGACAGGTTGGGAGCATGGCTACACCTTC; CDR3 protein: CASSSGTGWEHGYTF
V gene: TRBV5-4; clone size: -; D gene: TRBD2; J gene: TRBJ2-5; CDR3 DNA: TGTGCCAGCAGCATCGGGACTAGCGATGTGGAGACCCAGTACTTC; CDR3 protein: CASSIGTSDVETQYF
V gene: TRBV5-4; clone size: -; D gene: -; J gene: TRBJ2-7; CDR3 DNA: TGTGCCAGCAGCTCCCGGACAGACTACGAGCAGTACTTC; CDR3 protein: CASSSRTDYEQYF
V gene: TRBV5-1; clone size: -; D gene: TRBD1; J gene: TRBJ2-5; CDR3 DNA: TGCGCCAGCAGCATGACAGGGGAAGATCAAGAGACCCAGTACTTC; CDR3 protein: CASSMTGEDQETQYF
V gene: TRBV7-9; clone size: -; D gene: -; J gene: TRBJ2-3; CDR3 DNA: TGTGCCAGCAGCCCGGGACTTGGGAGCACAGATACGCAGTATTTT; CDR3 protein: CASSPGLGSTDTQYF
V gene: TRBV28; clone size: few; D gene: -; J gene: TRBJ1-1; CDR3 DNA: TGTGCCAGCAGTTTGCGGCACCATGTTGCGGGGGCTTTCTTT; CDR3 protein: CASSLRHHVAGAFF
V gene: TRBV2; clone size: -; D gene: TRBD2; J gene: TRBJ2-4; CDR3 DNA: TGTGCCAGCAGTGGGGGGACTAGCAAAGCCAAAAACATTCAGTACTTC; CDR3 protein: CASSGGTSKAKNIQYF
V gene: TRBV6-1; clone size: few; D gene: -; J gene: TRBJ1-2; CDR3 DNA: TGTGCCAGCATCCCGGGGCGGGACCCTGGCTACACCTTC; CDR3 protein: CASIPGRDPGYTF
V gene: TRBV7-9; clone size: -; D gene: -; J gene: TRBJ2-1; CDR3 DNA: TGTGCCAGCAGCCAGGACAATCACAATGAGCAGTTCTTC; CDR3 protein: CASSQDNHNEQFF
V gene: TRBV9; clone size: -; D gene: TRBD1; J gene: TRBJ2-3; CDR3 DNA: TGTGCCAGCAGCGGGACAGGGGCCACAGATACGCAGTATTTT; CDR3 protein: CASSGTGATDTQYF
V gene: TRBV27; clone size: once; D gene: -; J gene: TRBJ1-4; CDR3 DNA: TGTGCCAGCAGCCCAAGGGGAGGCCGAGGATTAAGGGAAAAACTGTTTTTT; CDR3 protein: CASSPRGGRGLREKLFF
V gene: TRBV2; clone size: -; D gene: TRBD2; J gene: TRBJ2-2; CDR3 DNA: TGTGCCAGTATAGCGGGGGGCAACACCGGGGAGCTGTTTTTT; CDR3 protein: CASIAGGNTGELFF
V gene: TRBV9; clone size: -; D gene: -; J gene: TRBJ1-2; CDR3 DNA: TGTGCCAGCAGCGCATACGGACAGTACTATGGCTACACCTTC; CDR3 protein: CASSAYGQYYGYTF
V gene: TRBV7-9; clone size: -; D gene: TRBD1; J gene: TRBJ2-7; CDR3 DNA: TGTGCCAGCAGCCCAGGGACAGGGTCCTACGAGCAGTACTTC; CDR3 protein: CASSPGTGSYEQYF
V gene: TRBV19; clone size: -; D gene: -; J gene: TRBJ2-3; CDR3 DNA: TGTGCCAGTAGTATAGGGGTAGGGGAATCAGATACGCAGTATTTT; CDR3 protein: CASSIGVGESDTQYF
V gene: TRBV29-1; clone size: -; D gene: -; J gene: TRBJ1-1; CDR3 DNA: TGCAGCGGGGGGGACGGACCGAACACTGAAGCTTTCTTT; CDR3 protein: CSGGDGPNTEAFF
V gene: TRBV5-1; clone size: -; D gene: -; J gene: TRBJ2-5; CDR3 DNA: TGCGCCAGCAGCTTGACTCCGGGGCAAGAGACCCAGTACTTC; CDR3 protein: CASSLTPGQETQYF
V gene: TRBV5-8; clone size: few; D gene: TRBD1; J gene: TRBJ2-6; CDR3 DNA: TGTGCCAGCAGCCCGGGACAGCCTAGCTCTGGGGCCAACGTCCTGACTTTC; CDR3 protein: CASSPGQPSSGANVLTF
V gene: TRBV14; clone size: -; D gene: -; J gene: TRBJ2-7; CDR3 DNA: TGTGCCAGCAGCTGGAGCTCCCACTACGAGCAGTACTTC; CDR3 protein: CASSWSSHYEQYF
V gene: TRBV19; clone size: -; D gene: -; J gene: TRBJ2-7; CDR3 DNA: TGTGCCAGTAGTACCTATTGGGGGCCCGACTCCTACGAGCAGTACTTC; CDR3 protein: CASSTYWGPDSYEQYF
V gene: TRBV11-1; clone size: -; D gene: TRBD1; J gene: TRBJ1-1; CDR3 DNA: TGTGCCAGCAGCCGGGACAGGGTGAACACTGAAGCTTTCTTT; CDR3 protein: CASSRDRVNTEAFF
V gene: TRBV27; clone size: few; D gene: -; J gene: TRBJ2-1; CDR3 DNA: TGTGCCAGCAAACAGGGTTTGAGCTTGGGCTACAATGAGCAGTTCTTC; CDR3 protein: CASKQGLSLGYNEQFF
V gene: TRBV7-3; clone size: -; D gene: TRBD2; J gene: TRBJ2-7; CDR3 DNA: TGTGCCAGCAGCCGGACTAGCGTTCCGTACTACGAGCAGTACTTC; CDR3 protein: CASSRTSVPYYEQYF
V gene: TRBV5-1; clone size: -; D gene: -; J gene: TRBJ1-4; CDR3 DNA: TGCGCCAGCAGCCTCCGAGGTAATGAAAAACTGTTTTTT; CDR3 protein: CASSLRGNEKLFF
V gene: TRBV10-2; clone size: -; D gene: TRBD2; J gene: TRBJ2-7; CDR3 DNA: TGCGCCAGCAAACTAGCGGGGGGGATCTACGAGCAGTACTTC; CDR3 protein: CASKLAGGIYEQYF
V gene: TRBV21-1; clone size: -; D gene: -; J gene: TRBJ1-2; CDR3 DNA: TGTGCCAGCAGCTTCGCGGCTAACTATGGCTACACCTTC; CDR3 protein: CASSFAANYGYTF
V gene: TRBV5-1; clone size: -; D gene: -; J gene: TRBJ1-6; CDR3 DNA: TGCGCCAGCAGCTTGAGGGAGGGGAATTCACCCCTCCACTTT; CDR3 protein: CASSLREGNSPLHF
V gene: TRBV9; clone size: -; D gene: TRBD1; J gene: TRBJ2-5; CDR3 DNA: TGTGCCAGCAGCGCGACCGGGACAGGGTTGAGGAGACAAGAGACCCAGTACTTC; CDR3 protein: CASSATGTGLRRQETQYF
V gene: TRBV6-5; clone size: -; D gene: -; J gene: TRBJ1-2; CDR3 DNA: TGTGCCAGCAGTTACGGGACACGCTATGGCTACACCTTC; CDR3 protein: CASSYGTRYGYTF
V gene: TRBV5-6; clone size: once; D gene: -; J gene: TRBJ1-4; CDR3 DNA: TGTGCCAGCAGCTTGTTCCTGCAGGGAGGTGAAAAACTGTTTTTT; CDR3 protein: CASSLFLQGGEKLFF
V gene: TRBV5-4; clone size: -; D gene: TRBD1; J gene: TRBJ1-6; CDR3 DNA: TGTGCCAGCAGCTTTGACAGGGCTCATAATTCACCCCTCCACTTT; CDR3 protein: CASSFDRAHNSPLHF
V gene: TRBV5-4; clone size: once; D gene: -; J gene: TRBJ1-1; CDR3 DNA: TGTGCCAGCAACGGGGGGTTGAACACTGAAGCTTTCTTT; CDR3 protein: CASNGGLNTEAFF
V gene: TRBV30; clone size: -; D gene: TRBD2; J gene: TRBJ2-1; CDR3 DNA: TGTGCCTGGGGTGCGGGAGGGGAGCAATTCTTC; CDR3 protein: CAWGAGGEQFF
V gene: TRBV12-5; clone size: -; D gene: -; J gene: TRBJ2-5; CDR3 DNA: TGTGCTAGTGGTTATTTCGTGGAGACCCAGTACTTC; CDR3 protein: CASGYFVETQYF
V gene: TRBV2; clone size: -; D gene: -; J gene: TRBJ2-2; CDR3 DNA: TGTGCCAGCAGCTTTCACACCGGGGAGCTGTTTTTT; CDR3 protein: CASSFHTGELFF
V gene: TRBV6-1; clone size: -; D gene: TRBD1; J gene: TRBJ2-7; CDR3 DNA: TGTGCCAGCAGTGTAGGGGACAGGGCAGAGCAGTACTTC; CDR3 protein: CASSVGDRAEQYF
V gene: TRBV5-1; clone size: -; D gene: TRBD1; J gene: TRBJ2-7; CDR3 DNA: TGCGCCAGCAGCTTGGGGGACAGCCTACCAACCTACGAGCAGTACTTC; CDR3 protein: CASSLGDSLPTYEQYF
V gene: TRBV7-9; clone size: -; D gene: -; J gene: TRBJ2-1; CDR3 DNA: TGTTCCAGCAGCAGACAGCGGGTTGAGCAGTTCTTC; CDR3 protein: CSSSRQRVEQFF
V gene: TRBV6-1; clone size: -; D gene: -; J gene: TRBJ2-4; CDR3 DNA: TGTGCCAGCAGTGAGCCCGCGGGGGCACTCCCAAACATTCAGTACTTC; CDR3 protein: CASSEPAGALPNIQYF
V gene: TRBV18; clone size: few; D gene: TRBD1; J gene: TRBJ2-7; CDR3 DNA: TGTGCCAGCTCACCCGGGACAGGGGCCTACGAGCAGTACTTC; CDR3 protein: CASSPGTGAYEQYF
V gene: TRBV7-8; clone size: -; D gene: TRBD1; J gene: TRBJ2-7; CDR3 DNA: TGTGCCAGCAGCTCCCGGACAGGGGAAGGCTACGAGCAGTACTTC; CDR3 protein: CASSSRTGEGYEQYF
V gene: TRBV19; clone size: once; D gene: -; J gene: TRBJ1-1; CDR3 DNA: TGTGCCAGTAGTAAAGGGGGTGAAGCTTTCTTT; CDR3 protein: CASSKGGEAFF
V gene: TRBV28; clone size: once; D gene: -; J gene: TRBJ2-7; CDR3 DNA: TGTGCCAGCAGTAACTACGACTCCTACGAGCAGTACTTC; CDR3 protein: CASSNYDSYEQYF
V gene: TRBV11-2; clone size: -; D gene: TRBD1; J gene: TRBJ1-2; CDR3 DNA: TGTGCCAGCAGCCAGAGGACAGGGGCTAACTATGGCTACACCTTC; CDR3 protein: CASSQRTGANYGYTF
V gene: TRBV6-1; clone size: once; D gene: -; J gene: TRBJ2-7; CDR3 DNA: TGTGCCAGTGACAGATCCTACGAGCAGTACTTC; CDR3 protein: CASDRSYEQYF
V gene: TRBV29-1; clone size: -; D gene: TRBD1; J gene: TRBJ2-7; CDR3 DNA: TGCAGCGTAAACAGGGGTTACGAGCAGTACTTC; CDR3 protein: CSVNRGYEQYF
V gene: TRBV18; clone size: -; D gene: TRBD2; J gene: TRBJ2-7; CDR3 DNA: TGTGCCAGCTCACCACTGTTGCCTAGCGGGAGCTCCTACGAGCAGTACTTC; CDR3 protein: CASSPLLPSGSSYEQYF
V gene: TRBV6-5; clone size: once; D gene: -; J gene: TRBJ2-5; CDR3 DNA: TGTGCCAGCAGTAAAGCAGGGGAGACCCAGTACTTC; CDR3 protein: CASSKAGETQYF
V gene: TRBV6-5; clone size: -; D gene: -; J gene: TRBJ2-7; CDR3 DNA: TGTGCCAGCAGCCCAGGGAACTGGTACGAGCAGTACTTC; CDR3 protein: CASSPGNWYEQYF
V gene: TRBV4-1; clone size: -; D gene: TRBD1; J gene: TRBJ1-2; CDR3 DNA: TGCGCCAGCAGCCAAGGACAGGGGGTGGACTATGGCTACACCTTC; CDR3 protein: CASSQGQGVDYGYTF